This T cell receptor beta chain is from a study of blood T cell repertoires in COVID-19. On the study more broadly: From T cells, B-cell-depleted T cells, or PBMCs came the material, which was cDNA or gDNA.

CDR3 length: 16 amino acids. Unmatched junction bases numbered 6, after V lost 2 bases and J lost 0 bases. Looked up from germline, CDR1 is LGHDT and CDR2 is YNNKEL (reference sequence). The table came from immunoSEQ multiplex PCR; TCRdb's copy has only in-frame clones and leaves some out. The sample contains around 320,000 clones, nearly 90% of which appear only once. Cohort placement rested on clinical history that participants reported themselves. Before they entered the study, exposed participants had met a COVID-19 case within 2 weeks. The V call is TRBV3-1 (or the pseudogene TRBV3-2), the J call TRBJ1-1; 7 bases match TRBD1. The clonotype was recovered from a woman aged 50 to 60 who had been exposed to COVID-19. The sample was PBMCs or T cells enriched from blood (not recorded which). Here the CDR3 DNA reads TGTGCCAGCAGCCAATCGCTACAGGGGCTGAACACTGAAGCTTTCTTT. Protein product: CASSQSLQGLNTEAFF.